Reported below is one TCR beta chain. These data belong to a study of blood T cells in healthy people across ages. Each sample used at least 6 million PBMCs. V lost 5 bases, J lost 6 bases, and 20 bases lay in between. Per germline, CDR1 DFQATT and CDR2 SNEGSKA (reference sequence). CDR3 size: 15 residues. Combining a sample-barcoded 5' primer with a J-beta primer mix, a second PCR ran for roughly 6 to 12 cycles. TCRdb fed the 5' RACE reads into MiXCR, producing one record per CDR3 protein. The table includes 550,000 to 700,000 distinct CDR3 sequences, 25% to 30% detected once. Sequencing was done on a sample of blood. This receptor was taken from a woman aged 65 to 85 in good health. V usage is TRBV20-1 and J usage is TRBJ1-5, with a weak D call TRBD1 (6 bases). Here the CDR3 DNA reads TGCAGTGCTGGATTGCAGGGAGGAGGGGGTCAGCCCCAGCATTTT. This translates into CSAGLQGGGGQPQHF.